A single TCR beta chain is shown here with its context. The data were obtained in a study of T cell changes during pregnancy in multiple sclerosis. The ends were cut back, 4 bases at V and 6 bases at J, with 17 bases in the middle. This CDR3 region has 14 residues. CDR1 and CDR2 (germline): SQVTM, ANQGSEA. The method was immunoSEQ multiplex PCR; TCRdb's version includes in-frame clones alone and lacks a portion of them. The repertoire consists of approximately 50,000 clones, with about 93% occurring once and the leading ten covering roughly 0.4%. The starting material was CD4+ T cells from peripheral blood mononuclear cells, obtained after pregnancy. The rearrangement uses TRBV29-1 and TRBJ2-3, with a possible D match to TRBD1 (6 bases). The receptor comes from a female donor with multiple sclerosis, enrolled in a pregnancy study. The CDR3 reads CSVALGARPDTQYF. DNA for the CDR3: TGCAGCGTTGCTTTGGGGGCGCGACCCGATACGCAGTATTTT.